What follows are 2 T cell receptor beta chains derived from one specimen sequenced in a study of blood T cell repertoires in COVID-19. Repertoires were generated with immunoSEQ multiplex PCR, while TCRdb's copy carries only in-frame clones and drops some. The sample gives 250,000 to 350,000 clones, about 85% of which show up once; 0.87% is in the top ten. The sequenced sample consisted of peripheral blood. The receptor set was obtained from a human donor with COVID-19, enrolled during active disease. The donor label of this sample is uncertain.

The sample holds a few counts of this clone. The CDR3 sequence is CSAGQGPDEQYF. The CDR3 DNA is TGCAGCGCGGGACAGGGGCCAGACGAGCAGTACTTC. V and J are TRBV29-1 and TRBJ2-7; 10 nucleotides match TRBD1. CDR1 and CDR2 from the germline V gene are SQVTM and ANQGSEA. With V trimmed by 7 bases and J by 5 bases, 5 bases remained unmatched. The CDR3 consists of 12 residues.

The chain joins TRBV2 to TRBJ2-1; D is perhaps TRBD2 (5 bases). Germline V CDR1 and CDR2: SNHLY, FYNNEI. The CDR3 loop spans 13 amino acids. Trimming removed 6 bases at V and 5 bases at J, with 11 bases between. The chain's CDR3 is CASRLTRDNEQFF. The CDR3 DNA sequence: TGTGCCAGCAGGCTAACTAGGGACAATGAGCAGTTCTTC.